This T cell receptor beta chain was identified during a study of blood T cell repertoires in COVID-19. Recovered status applied to Cohort 3 donors who had two consecutive negative PCRs. It also applied to those with clearance or with symptom resolution. Measured with immunoSEQ multiplex PCR; TCRdb has only the in-frame clones, and not every one. This sample yields 490,000 or so clones, of which 88% are seen a single time; approximately 8.3% belongs to the top ten. Germline V gene data show CDR1 as SNHLY and CDR2 as FYNNEI. V was cut by 3 bases and J by 11 bases, with 10 bases left in between. This CDR3 comprises 11 residues.

V usage is TRBV2 and J usage is TRBJ1-2; possibly TRBD1 for D (6 bases). Sequenced sample: PBMCs or T cells enriched from blood (not recorded which). The receptor's source is a woman aged 55-69 years who had recovered from COVID-19. CDR3 residues: CASSDKGGYTF. CDR3 DNA: TGTGCCAGCAGTGACAAAGGGGGATACACCTTC.